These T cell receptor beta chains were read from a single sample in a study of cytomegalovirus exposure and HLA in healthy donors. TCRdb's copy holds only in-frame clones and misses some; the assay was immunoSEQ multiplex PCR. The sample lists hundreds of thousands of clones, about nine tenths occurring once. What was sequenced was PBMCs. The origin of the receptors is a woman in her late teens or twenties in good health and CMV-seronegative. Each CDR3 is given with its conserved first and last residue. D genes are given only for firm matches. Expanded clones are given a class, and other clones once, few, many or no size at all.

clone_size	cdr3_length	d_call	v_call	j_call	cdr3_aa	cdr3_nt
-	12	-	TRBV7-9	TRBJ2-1	CASSFAGNEQFF	TGTGCCAGCAGCTTCGCAGGGAATGAGCAGTTCTTC
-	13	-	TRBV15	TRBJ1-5	CATSRVGGSPQHF	TGTGCCACCAGCAGAGTAGGAGGCTCTCCCCAGCATTTT
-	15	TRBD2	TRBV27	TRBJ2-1	CASSFSGRAFNEQFF	TGTGCCAGCAGTTTCTCCGGGAGGGCCTTTAATGAGCAGTTCTTC
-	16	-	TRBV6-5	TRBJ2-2	CASSYGHPANTGELFF	TGTGCCAGCAGTTACGGGCACCCTGCGAACACCGGGGAGCTGTTTTTT
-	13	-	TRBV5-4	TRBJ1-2	CASSPWPSDGYTF	TGTGCCAGCAGCCCCTGGCCATCCGATGGCTACACCTTC
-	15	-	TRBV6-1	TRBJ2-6	CASSTGFAGANVLTF	TGTGCCAGCAGTACAGGGTTCGCCGGGGCCAACGTCCTGACTTTC
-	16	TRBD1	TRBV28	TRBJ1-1	CASSPQLQGLYTEAFF	TGTGCCAGCAGTCCCCAATTACAGGGGCTATACACTGAAGCTTTCTTT
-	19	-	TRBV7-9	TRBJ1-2	CASSLHGRGTEGGGYGYTF	TGTGCCAGCAGCTTACACGGGCGGGGCACGGAGGGAGGAGGCTATGGCTACACCTTC
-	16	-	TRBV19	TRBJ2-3	CASSIAPASRADTQYF	TGTGCCAGTAGTATAGCCCCGGCTAGTCGGGCAGATACGCAGTATTTT
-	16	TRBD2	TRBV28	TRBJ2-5	CASSSIPGLTQETQYF	TGTGCCAGCAGTTCGATACCGGGACTAACCCAAGAGACCCAGTACTTC
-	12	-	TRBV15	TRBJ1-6	CATSSGNSPLHF	TGTGCCACCAGCAGTGGCAATTCACCCCTCCACTTT
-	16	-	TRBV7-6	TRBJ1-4	CASSAVDTATNEKLFF	TGTGCCAGCAGCGCAGTAGACACGGCAACTAATGAAAAACTGTTTTTT
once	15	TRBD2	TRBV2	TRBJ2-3	CASSVSGASTDTQYF	TGTGCCAGCAGTGTTAGCGGGGCCAGCACAGATACGCAGTATTTT
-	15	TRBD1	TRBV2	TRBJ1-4	CASSELRGRGEKLFF	TGTGCCAGCAGTGAACTCAGGGGGCGCGGTGAAAAACTGTTTTTT
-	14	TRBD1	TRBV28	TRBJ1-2	CASLATGQHYGYTF	TGTGCCAGCCTTGCCACGGGACAGCACTATGGCTACACCTTC
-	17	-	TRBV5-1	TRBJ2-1	CASSLGYPLTPFDEQFF	TGCGCCAGCAGCTTGGGGTATCCACTCACCCCCTTCGATGAGCAGTTCTTC
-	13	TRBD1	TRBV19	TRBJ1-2	CASRNGQGDGYTF	TGTGCCAGTAGAAACGGACAGGGGGATGGCTACACCTTC
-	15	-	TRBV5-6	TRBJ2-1	CASSLGAGTDNEQFF	TGTGCCAGCAGCTTGGGAGCAGGTACGGACAATGAGCAGTTCTTC
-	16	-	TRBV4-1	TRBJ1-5	CASSLREGLRNQPQHF	TGCGCCAGCAGCCTTAGGGAGGGTTTAAGAAATCAGCCCCAGCATTTT
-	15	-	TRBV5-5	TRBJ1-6	CASSTAGGRDSPLHF	TGTGCCAGCAGCACCGCCGGGGGAAGGGATTCACCCCTCCACTTT
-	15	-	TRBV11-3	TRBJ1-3	CASSLAGRSGNTIYF	TGTGCCAGCAGCTTAGCCGGTCGCTCTGGAAACACCATATATTTT
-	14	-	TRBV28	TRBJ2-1	CASSRQLSYNEQFF	TGTGCCAGCAGTCGACAGCTGTCCTACAATGAGCAGTTCTTC
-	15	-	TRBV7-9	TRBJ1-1	CASSLAHTGWTEAFF	TGTGCCAGCAGCTTAGCTCACACGGGGTGGACTGAAGCTTTCTTT
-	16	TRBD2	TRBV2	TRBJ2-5	CASSEEASGGAETQYF	TGTGCCAGCAGTGAAGAGGCTAGCGGGGGGGCGGAGACCCAGTACTTC
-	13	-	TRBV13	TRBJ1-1	CASSLEGDTEAFF	TGTGCCAGCAGCTTAGAGGGAGACACTGAAGCTTTCTTT
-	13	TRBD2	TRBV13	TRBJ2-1	CATLAGGYNEQFF	TGTGCCACCTTAGCGGGGGGTTACAATGAGCAGTTCTTC
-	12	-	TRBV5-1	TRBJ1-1	CASASEAGRAFF	TGCGCCAGCGCGTCTGAAGCAGGGAGGGCTTTCTTT